This is a list of T cell receptor beta chains from one sample in a study of T cell responses to AZD1222 COVID-19 vaccine. Measured with immunoSEQ multiplex PCR; TCRdb has only the in-frame clones, and not every one. The sample contains more than 130,000 clones, 90% of which appear only once. This specimen consisted of peripheral blood, obtained on day 0 of AZD1222 vaccination. The receptors shown here come from an adult in good health. CDR3s include the opening cysteine and the closing phenylalanine or tryptophan.

>TRBV15
CATSRDWRTSGSDEQFF
>TRBV5-1
CASSLGGPGEQFF
>TRBV6-1
CASSEAETARNTEAFF
>TRBV30
CAWSVSGVVGQFF
>TRBV12-5
CASGTGTSGEETQYF
>TRBV3-1/TRBV3-2
CASSRPQDRERGEQYF
>TRBV15
CATSRDTTGTGINYGYTF
>TRBV3-1/TRBV3-2
CASSQDRGSGNTIYF
>TRBV15
CATSRDKGERVVYGYTF
>TRBV7-8
CASSFHRGQLGEKLFF
>TRBV7-2
CASSLYAGSYNEQFF
>TRBV29-1
CSVGTGPNTGELFF
>TRBV28
CASSLGGNTEAFF
>TRBV12-3/TRBV12-4
CASSPGTVEKLFF
>TRBV5-1
CASSGAGGFDEQYF
>TRBV6-5
CASSYPLANTIYF
>TRBV28
CASITSGDQAFF
>TRBV7-2
CASSFPGQDDNEQFF
>TRBV7-8
CASSLVGGTGNTIYF
>TRBV5-1
CASSWDLKGEQYF
>TRBV27
CASSLGAGGPPNIQYF
>TRBV30
CAWSVGGYEEAFF
>TRBV30
CAWRQDTLHNSPLHF
>TRBV7-2
CASSLAGPPNSPLHF
>TRBV19
CASSSDPGHTYEQYF
>TRBV19
CASSKPSDSSYEQYF
>TRBV4-1
CASSQAPGLSTEAFF
>TRBV5-1
CASSTGPSYGYTF
>TRBV7-3
CASSLDPPTRPLNSPLHF
>TRBV7-2
CASSVPERERAHPPLHF
>TRBV28
CAGGQGATGELFF
>TRBV2
CASSAVTEGAYEQYF
>TRBV7-9
CASSFPQPETQYF
>TRBV7-9
CASSLEQLEQYF
>TRBV10-3
CAISEAGLRSINTEAFF
>TRBV29-1
CSVVVGGSTDTQYF
>TRBV12-3/TRBV12-4
CASSFEGKNGYTF